Below, 31 T cell receptor beta chains from the same sample are listed, as sequenced in a study of blood T cell repertoires in COVID-19. Clones were sequenced by immunoSEQ multiplex PCR, and TCRdb holds only the in-frame ones, with some missing. The table lists approximately 240,000 clones, about 93% of them singletons, with roughly 0.89% in the top ten. Input material: peripheral blood. The receptors come from a man under 40 with COVID-19, enrolled during active disease.

The genes are TRBV5-5 and TRBJ2-7; 9 bases map to TRBD1. The germline V gene encodes CDR1 SGHKS and CDR2 YYEKEE (reference sequence). The CDR3 extends over 15 amino acids. Trimming at V came to 1 base and at J to 2 bases, leaving 4 bases not matched to a gene. CDR3 DNA: TGTGCCAGCAGCTTGTACGGGGACAGGGCCTACGAGCAGTACTTC. Protein: CASSLYGDRAYEQYF.

The chain couples TRBV9 to TRBJ1-4; D is perhaps TRBD1 (6 bases). The CDR3 has 16 residues. Germline assignment: CDR1 SGDLS and CDR2 YYNGEE. V was trimmed by 5 bases and J by 8 bases, leaving 22 bases between them. The CDR3 reads CASSASVGGRREKLFF. The CDR3 coding sequence is TGTGCCAGCAGTGCGAGCGTCGGGGGGCGAAGGGAAAAACTGTTTTTT.

The chain links TRBV3-1 (or the pseudogene TRBV3-2) to TRBJ2-1; 7 nucleotides match TRBD1. Germline CDR1 and CDR2: LGHDT and YNNKEL (reference sequence). The CDR3 covers 13 residues. V lost 4 bases, J lost 10 bases, and 7 bases stayed unmatched. CDR3 residues: CASSRGQLLEQFF. CDR3 coding DNA: TGTGCCAGCAGCCGGGGACAGCTCTTAGAGCAGTTCTTC.

This chain joins TRBV5-1 and TRBJ1-3; the match to TRBD1 covers 8 bases. Looked up from germline, CDR1 is SGHRS and CDR2 is YFSETQ. This CDR3 comprises 15 residues. The ends lost 4 bases at V and 0 bases at J; junction bases unmatched: 3. The CDR3 DNA follows: TGCGCCAGCAGCGGGACAGGTTTCTCTGGAAACACCATATATTTT. Amino acid sequence: CASSGTGFSGNTIYF.

The chain couples TRBV6-5 to TRBJ2-6; D might be TRBD1 (5 bases). V dropped 5 bases and J dropped 2 bases, with 10 bases sitting between them. The germline CDR1 and CDR2 sequences are MNHEY and SVGAGI. The CDR3 totals 15 residues. The CDR3 DNA reads TGTGCCAGCAGTCTTCGACAGACTGGGGCCAACGTCCTGACTTTC. This sequence encodes CASSLRQTGANVLTF.

The rearrangement links TRBV7-9 to TRBJ2-3; a possible D gene is TRBD1 (6 bases). Deletions cut 1 base from V and 6 bases from J, with 8 bases between. The CDR3 covers 13 residues. Germline CDR1 SEHNR, CDR2 FQNEAQ (reference sequence). The DNA for the CDR3 is TGTGCCAGCAGCTTAGACCAGGGGGATACGCAGTATTTT. This sequence encodes CASSLDQGDTQYF.

The V and J genes are TRBV3-1 (or the pseudogene TRBV3-2) and TRBJ2-7; tentatively, D is TRBD2 (5 bases). The germline V gene encodes CDR1 LGHDT and CDR2 YNNKEL (reference sequence). V was pared by 1 base and J by 6 bases, with 7 bases between. The length of the CDR3 is 12 residues. The CDR3 protein is CASSQGGLEQYF. DNA for the CDR3: TGTGCCAGCAGCCAAGGAGGGCTCGAGCAGTACTTC.

This chain connects TRBV3-1 (or the pseudogene TRBV3-2) to TRBJ2-7, with D perhaps matching TRBD2 (5 bases). Trimming took 0 bases from V and 1 from J, leaving 10 bases between them. The germline V gene has CDR1 LGHDT and CDR2 YNNKEL (reference sequence). The CDR3 is made up of 15 amino acids. CDR3 residues: CASSQDPGNSYEQYF. The CDR3 DNA sequence: TGTGCCAGCAGCCAAGACCCGGGGAATTCCTACGAGCAGTACTTC.

This clone was found once. V usage is TRBV29-1 and J usage is TRBJ2-5; D gene ambiguous. This CDR3 comprises 12 residues. Trimming left V 4 bases short and J 0 bases short, with 6 bases between. Germline values: CDR1 SQVTM, CDR2 ANQGSEA. CDR3 DNA sequence: TGCAGCGTTGGTCCCAACCAAGAGACCCAGTACTTC. This encodes CSVGPNQETQYF.

This clone was observed a few times. This chain uses TRBV4-1 with TRBJ1-5; TRBD1 aligns across 8 bases. Germline-derived CDR1 and CDR2 are MGHRA and YSYEKL. The CDR3 consists of 17 residues. The V gene end was trimmed by 2 bases and the J gene end by 5 bases; junction bases not matched to a gene: 11. CDR3 sequence (DNA): TGCGCCAGCAGCCAATCGGATGGCAGGGGGCGAGATCAGCCCCAGCATTTT. It translates to CASSQSDGRGRDQPQHF.

CDR3 in amino acids: CASSRDTQETQYF. The CDR3 nucleotides are TGCGCCAGCTCTCGGGACACTCAAGAGACCCAGTACTTC. The chain joins TRBV5-1 to TRBJ2-5, with D possibly being TRBD1 (6 bases). Germline V gene lookup returns CDR1 SGHRS and CDR2 YFSETQ. V shed 7 bases and J shed 2 bases, with 12 bases lying between them. The CDR3 contains 13 residues.

The chain is built from TRBV2 and TRBJ2-1, with D hard to call. From germline, CDR1 is SNHLY and CDR2 FYNNEI. The CDR3 is made up of 16 amino acids. The V and J ends lost 4 bases and 0 bases respectively, with 13 bases between them. The chain's CDR3 is CASSGDSWSSYNEQFF. Here the CDR3 DNA reads TGTGCCAGCAGTGGCGACTCCTGGAGCTCCTACAATGAGCAGTTCTTC.

The genes are TRBV9 and TRBJ2-5; a possible D gene is TRBD1 (5 bases). This CDR3 has 14 residues. Trimming removed 3 bases at V and 1 base at J, with 10 bases between. CDR1 SGDLS and CDR2 YYNGEE come from the germline V gene. CDR3 coding DNA: TGTGCCAGCAGCGGGTCAGGGTTCCAAGAGACCCAGTACTTC. The encoded protein is CASSGSGFQETQYF.

CDR3 sequence: CASSPSRDNQPQHF. The CDR3 coding sequence is TGTGCCAGCTCACCTTCCAGGGACAATCAGCCCCAGCATTTT. The chain carries TRBV18 and TRBJ1-5; the D gene is possibly TRBD1 (5 bases). Germline V gene lookup returns CDR1 KGHSH and CDR2 LQKENI. Trimming removed 3 bases from V and 3 bases from J, with 9 bases in between. CDR3 length equals 14 residues.

This clone came up many times. The chain links TRBV7-7 to TRBJ1-5; 10 bases agree with TRBD1. CDR3 size: 18 residues. CDR1 is SSHAT and CDR2 is FNYEAQ in the germline V gene (reference sequence). V was clipped by 1 base and J by 0 bases; unmatched bases: 6. This chain's CDR3 is CASSLVGQGYDSNQPQHF. In DNA, the CDR3 is TGTGCCAGCAGCTTAGTGGGACAGGGGTATGATAGCAATCAGCCCCAGCATTTT.

The chain employs TRBV9 and TRBJ2-3; maybe TRBD2 (6 bases). Trimming took 4 bases from V and 0 from J, leaving 15 bases between them. This CDR3 is built from 16 residues. Germline assignment: CDR1 SGDLS and CDR2 YYNGEE. CDR3 bases: TGTGCCAGCAGCCCTGGGACTGGGATTAGCACAGATACGCAGTATTTT. It is translated as CASSPGTGISTDTQYF.

The V gene is TRBV10-1, the J gene TRBJ2-1, with D possibly being TRBD1 (5 bases). This CDR3 comprises 14 residues. Germline CDR1 reads WNHNN; CDR2 reads SYGVQD (reference sequence). V shed 6 bases and J shed 2 bases, with 11 bases lying between them. For the CDR3, the DNA is TGCGCCAGCAGGGAAAGGGGCGCCTACAATGAGCAGTTCTTC. Translated: CASRERGAYNEQFF.

The chain links TRBV15 to TRBJ2-7, with 7 bases lining up with TRBD1. The CDR3 covers 15 residues. In germline, CDR1 is LNHNV, CDR2 YYDKDF (reference sequence). With V trimmed by 0 bases and J by 3 bases, 5 bases remained unmatched. The CDR3 is CATSRDDRARYEQYF. For the CDR3, the DNA is TGTGCCACCAGCAGAGATGACAGGGCTCGCTACGAGCAGTACTTC.

The chain carries TRBV27 and TRBJ1-2, with D tentatively TRBD1 (6 bases). The CDR3 is made up of 17 amino acids. V lost 1 base to trimming and J lost 4 bases, with 19 bases between them. CDR1 and CDR2 from the germline V gene are MNHEY and SMNVEV (reference sequence). The CDR3 is CASSLFGRGGLGYGYTF. In DNA, the CDR3 is TGTGCCAGCAGTTTATTCGGCAGGGGCGGCTTGGGCTATGGCTACACCTTC.

Notes on this clone: Other DNA sequences of this sample code for an identical CDR3. The rearrangement links TRBV5-1 to TRBJ1-1; D might be TRBD1 (6 bases). V lost 0 bases to trimming and J lost 5 bases, with 8 bases between them. CDR3 length equals 13 residues. Looked up from germline, CDR1 is SGHRS and CDR2 is YFSETQ. The CDR3 sequence is CASSLVQGTEAFF. CDR3 sequence (DNA): TGCGCCAGCAGCTTGGTTCAGGGGACTGAAGCTTTCTTT.

The chain carries TRBV6-2 or TRBV6-3 and TRBJ1-5, with 9 bases that match TRBD1. This CDR3 has 16 amino acids. Per the germline V gene, CDR1 is MNHEY and CDR2 is SVGEGT. V lost 6 bases and J lost 2; bases outside the gene matches: 8. CDR3 loop: CASSAHRGQGNQPQHF. CDR3 DNA sequence: TGTGCCAGCAGCGCGCACAGGGGGCAGGGCAATCAGCCCCAGCATTTT.

V and J are TRBV5-1 and TRBJ2-7; 11 bases agree with TRBD1. Germline V gene lookup returns CDR1 SGHRS and CDR2 YFSETQ. V lost 4 bases and J lost 7; bases outside the gene matches: 4. This CDR3 spans 13 amino acids. The CDR3 protein is CASSVGTGGEQYF. Here the CDR3 DNA reads TGCGCCAGCAGCGTCGGGACAGGGGGAGAGCAGTACTTC. Variable domain in full (rest from reference TRBV5-1 and TRBJ2-7): KAGVTQTPRYLIKTRGQQVTLSCSPISGHRSVSWYQQTPGQGLQFLFEYFSETQRNKGNFPGRFSGRQFSNSRSEMNVSTLELGDSALYLCASSVGTGGEQYFGPGTRLTVT.

The V and J genes are TRBV11-3 and TRBJ2-3; D is undetermined. CDR3 length: 14 residues. Trimming cost V 1 base and J 3 bases, with 8 bases left between them. CDR1 is SGHNT and CDR2 is YENEEA in the germline V gene. The CDR3 DNA follows: TGTGCCAGCAGCTTAGGGAGATCAACAGATACGCAGTATTTT. It codes for CASSLGRSTDTQYF.

This chain connects TRBV6-2 or TRBV6-3 to TRBJ1-4; D ambiguous. CDR1 and CDR2 from the germline V gene are MNHEY and SVGEGT. The CDR3 contains 15 residues. V was clipped by 3 bases and J by 5 bases, with 13 bases between them. CDR3 sequence (DNA): TGTGCCAGCAGTTATTTCGGGGTGAAGAATGAAAAACTGTTTTTT. Encoded protein: CASSYFGVKNEKLFF.

V gene TRBV12-3 or TRBV12-4 combines with J gene TRBJ2-2; D gene unclear. The CDR3 spans 12 residues. V lost 6 bases, J lost 5 bases, and 7 bases lay in between. This chain's CDR3 is CASSRGTGELFF. In nucleotides, the CDR3 is TGTGCCAGCAGCCGCGGTACCGGGGAGCTGTTTTTT.

The rearrangement links TRBV13 to TRBJ2-3; 15 nucleotides match TRBD2. The CDR3 runs to 19 residues. CDR1 and CDR2 from the germline V gene are PRHDT and FYEKMQ (reference sequence). V was pared by 7 bases and J by 3 bases, with 14 bases of the junction left unmatched. The chain's CDR3 is CASTLGLAGGTRETDTQYF. In nucleotides, the CDR3 is TGTGCCAGCACCTTGGGACTAGCGGGAGGAACCCGGGAGACAGATACGCAGTATTTT.

V gene TRBV2 combines with J gene TRBJ1-6; 9 bases fit TRBD1. Germline trimming cut 8 bases from V and 10 bases from J; bases unmatched to any gene: 15. This CDR3 is 16 amino acids long. Germline V CDR1 and CDR2: SNHLY, FYNNEI. CDR3 coding DNA: TGTGCCAGCCAACCGGGACAGGGTTCTTTAAAGTCACCCCTCCACTTT. It codes for CASQPGQGSLKSPLHF.

This chain links TRBV19 with TRBJ2-5; weak D call: TRBD2 (6 bases). The CDR3 contains 14 residues. Germline lookup yields CDR1 LNHDA and CDR2 SQIVND (reference sequence). With 7 bases removed from V and 4 bases from J, the gap between germline ends came to 16 bases. The CDR3 region has the DNA TGTGCCAGTACCCCCCCTGGGGACTCAGAGACCCAGTACTTC. It translates to CASTPPGDSETQYF. Based on the CDR3 plus reference TRBV19 and TRBJ2-5, the full variable domain is DGGITQSPKYLFRKEGQNVTLSCEQNLNHDAMYWYRQDPGQGLRLIYYSQIVNDFQKGDIAEGYSVSREKKESFPLTVTSAQKNPTAFYLCASTPPGDSETQYFGPGTRLLVL.

The chain uses TRBV12-5 and TRBJ1-2; 7 bases line up with TRBD1. The V and J ends lost 6 bases and 7 bases, in that order; junction bases with no gene match: 20. Per germline, CDR1 LGHNT and CDR2 FRNRAP. CDR3 length: 17 residues. Here the CDR3 DNA reads TGTGCTAGTGGAACCCACCAGGGACAGTCCTCAAGGGGTGGCTACACCTTC. Translated, it gives CASGTHQGQSSRGGYTF.

V and J are TRBV6-6 and TRBJ2-1; D may be TRBD2 (5 bases). The CDR3 extends over 13 amino acids. In germline, CDR1 is MNHNY, CDR2 SVGAGI (reference sequence). Trimming shortened V by 8 bases and J by 4 bases, and 12 bases separated the two germline ends. The CDR3 sequence: CASLAGSYNEQFF. For the CDR3, the DNA is TGTGCCAGCCTTGCGGGCTCATACAATGAGCAGTTCTTC.

The chain uses TRBV10-1 and TRBJ2-5; the match to TRBD2 covers 8 bases. The V gene end was trimmed by 0 bases and the J gene end by 5 bases; junction bases not matched to a gene: 11. Germline V lookup: CDR1 WNHNN, CDR2 SYGVQD (reference sequence). This CDR3 is 17 amino acids long. CDR3 in amino acids: CASSESIERGSRETQYF. The DNA of the CDR3 is TGCGCCAGCAGTGAGTCGATTGAGCGGGGGTCACGGGAGACCCAGTACTTC.